These T cell receptor beta chains were read from a single sample in a study of CD8+ T cells in alopecia areata. Here immunoSEQ multiplex PCR was the method, and the copy in TCRdb shows in-frame clones only, minus some. The sample lists about 110,000 clones; approximately 59% were seen once. Sequencing used CD8+ T cells sorted from blood. Receptor source: a human donor in good health. Each CDR3 is given with its conserved first and last residue. A D gene is named only where the DNA matches it firmly. Clone size, where shown, is once, few, many, or a class for clones that have expanded.

clone size	J gene	V gene	D gene	CDR3 DNA	CDR3 protein
.	TRBJ2-1	TRBV6-4	TRBD2	TGTGCCAGCAGTCCTGACGGGGGGGCGTACAATGAGCAGTTCTTC	CASSPDGGAYNEQFF
.	TRBJ2-3	TRBV7-7	.	TGTGCTAGCAGCTTAGAAGTTACAGATACGCAGTATTTT	CASSLEVTDTQYF
.	TRBJ1-2	TRBV6-1	.	TGTGCCAGCAGTGAAGCGCAAGCCTATGACACCTTC	CASSEAQAYDTF
few	TRBJ1-6	TRBV23-1	.	TGCGCCAGCAGTCCCTATCCGGGGCCCCTCCACTTT	CASSPYPGPLHF
.	TRBJ2-1	TRBV7-9	.	TGTGCCAGCAGCCCTGTGGACGGGTACTTTGAGCAGTTCTTC	CASSPVDGYFEQFF
once	TRBJ2-3	TRBV29-1	.	TGCAGCGTTGAAGCTCCCGAAGGTAAAAGCACAGATACGCAGTATTTT	CSVEAPEGKSTDTQYF
.	TRBJ2-1	TRBV7-9	.	TGTGCCAGCAGCCCTTCAGGACGCGAGCAGTTCTTC	CASSPSGREQFF
.	TRBJ2-3	TRBV15	TRBD1	TGTGCCACCAGTCCCCCGGCAGGGGGTCCTATAGATACGCAGTATTTT	CATSPPAGGPIDTQYF
.	TRBJ2-7	TRBV9	TRBD2	TGTGCCAGCAGCGCTGGAACGACTAGCGGCTCCTACGAGCAGTACTTC	CASSAGTTSGSYEQYF
.	TRBJ1-2	TRBV13	.	TGTGCCAGCAGTACCTCAGGGCCCGACCGGGGCTACACCTTC	CASSTSGPDRGYTF
.	TRBJ2-7	TRBV29-1	TRBD1	TGCAGCGTTGGAACCCCCCGGGACAGCTCCTACGAGCAGTACTTC	CSVGTPRDSSYEQYF
once	TRBJ2-7	TRBV5-1	.	TGCGCCAGCAGCTTGCGCGGCAGGGTCCACGAGCAGTACTTC	CASSLRGRVHEQYF
.	TRBJ2-2	TRBV4-1	.	TGCGCCAGCAGCCTTCCTTACTCTAGCGCGCTAAAATCGGGGACCGGGGAGCTGTTTTTT	CASSLPYSSALKSGTGELFF
few	TRBJ2-3	TRBV25-1	.	TGTGCCAGCAGTGATTTTCTTGGGGCAGATACGCAGTATTTT	CASSDFLGADTQYF
.	TRBJ2-3	TRBV2	.	TGTGCCAGCAGTGGGAGTGGGCACACAGATACGCAGTATTTT	CASSGSGHTDTQYF
.	TRBJ2-7	TRBV5-6	.	TGTGCCAGCAGCTTGGCCGAGGGCAGGGCGTACGAGCAGTACTTC	CASSLAEGRAYEQYF
few	TRBJ1-1	TRBV6-5	TRBD1	TGTGCCAGCAGCCCGATCGCCGGGACAGTCACTGAAGCTTTCTTT	CASSPIAGTVTEAFF
.	TRBJ2-1	TRBV4-1	.	TGCGCCAGCAGCCAAGAAGGAGGTGCCGTGGGTCGGGACAATGAGCAGTTCTTC	CASSQEGGAVGRDNEQFF
.	TRBJ2-2	TRBV28	.	TGTGCCAGCAGCCCGGTGGGGGTCTTCCACCCCCCAACCGGGGAGCTGTTTTTT	CASSPVGVFHPPTGELFF
.	TRBJ2-1	TRBV28	.	TGTGCCAGCAGTTCCACTCCCTACAGGAGATTCTACAATGAGCAGTTCTTC	CASSSTPYRRFYNEQFF
.	TRBJ1-1	TRBV7-9	.	TGTGCCAGCAGCTTAGTAGGGCAGAACACTGAAGCTTTCTTT	CASSLVGQNTEAFF
.	TRBJ1-6	TRBV6-4	.	TGTGCCAGCAGCTTCGAAGGAAATTCACCCCTCCACTTT	CASSFEGNSPLHF
few	TRBJ2-6	TRBV4-2	.	TGTGCCAGCAGCCAAAAAGGACTCTCTGGGGCCAACGTCCTGACTTTC	CASSQKGLSGANVLTF
.	TRBJ2-3	TRBV19	.	TGTGCCAGTAGTATTATTGGAGATACGCAGTATTTT	CASSIIGDTQYF
.	TRBJ2-5	TRBV11-2	.	TGTGCCAGCAGCTTAGAGGCCGAGATCGGAGAGACCCAGTACTTC	CASSLEAEIGETQYF
many	TRBJ2-1	TRBV10-3	.	TGTGCCATCAGTGAGTCAAGGGGCGATGAGCAGTTCTTC	CAISESRGDEQFF
.	TRBJ1-3	TRBV5-1	TRBD1	TGCGCCAGCAGCCTTCGGGGAGGGGGCGCGTCTGGAAACACCATATATTTT	CASSLRGGGASGNTIYF
.	TRBJ2-7	TRBV15	.	TGTGCCACCAGCAGAGATCTCGAGTCCACAGGGCCGTACGAGCAGTACTTC	CATSRDLESTGPYEQYF
.	TRBJ1-4	TRBV18	.	TGTGCCAGCTCACCATTCGGACGGTCTCGGGGAAAACTGTTTTTT	CASSPFGRSRGKLFF
.	TRBJ2-3	TRBV7-6	TRBD2	TGTGCCAGCAGCGGGGGGCTAGCGGGGCCCACGCAGTATTTT	CASSGGLAGPTQYF
.	TRBJ1-2	TRBV27	TRBD1	TGTGCCAGCAGTCTAGGGACAGGGGGTATCTATGGCTACACCTTC	CASSLGTGGIYGYTF
.	TRBJ2-5	TRBV7-8	.	TGTGCCAGCAGCTTCCAAGCAGGCGGGGAGACCCAGTACTTC	CASSFQAGGETQYF
.	TRBJ2-2	TRBV5-1	TRBD1	TGCGCCAGCAGCTTCAGGGGGCCCGGGGAGCTGTTTTTT	CASSFRGPGELFF
.	TRBJ2-3	TRBV21-1	.	TGTGCCAGCAGCCCCCCTGGAGGGACAGGGAACCCAGATACGCAGTATTTT	CASSPPGGTGNPDTQYF
.	TRBJ1-2	TRBV7-2	.	TGTGCCAGCAGCCTCACCGGGGGGGCAGGAAACTATGGCTACACCTTC	CASSLTGGAGNYGYTF
few	TRBJ1-2	TRBV13	.	TGTGCCAGCAGCCTCCATGGACAGTATGGCTATGGCTACACCTTC	CASSLHGQYGYGYTF